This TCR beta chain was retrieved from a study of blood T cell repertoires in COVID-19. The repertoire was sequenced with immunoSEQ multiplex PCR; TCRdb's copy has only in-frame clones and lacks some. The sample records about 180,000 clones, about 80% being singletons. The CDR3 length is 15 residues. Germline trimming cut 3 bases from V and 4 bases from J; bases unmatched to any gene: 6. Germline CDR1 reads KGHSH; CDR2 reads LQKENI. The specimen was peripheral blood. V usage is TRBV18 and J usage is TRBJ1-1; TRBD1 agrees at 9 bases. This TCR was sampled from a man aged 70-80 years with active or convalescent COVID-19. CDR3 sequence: CASSPGTGLGTEAFF. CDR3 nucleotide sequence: TGTGCCAGCTCACCGGGGACAGGGTTGGGCACTGAAGCTTTCTTT.